One T cell receptor beta chain is described in this entry. This clonotype was recorded a few times. The clone's antigen remains unknown. No much larger clone is present one base from it, and per-base qualities are unavailable. The data belong to a study of response to subunit inactivated influenza vaccine (dated by TCRdb to between 2018 and 2020). Background for the entire study: Deep quantitative T cell receptor repertoire profiling was used in the study to track responses to a trivalent subunit inactivated influenza vaccine. General findings and caveats noted by the study authors: It was suggested by the authors that each seasonal influenza vaccination may recruit only a limited number of new T cells.

CDR1 and CDR2 are drawn from the germline V gene (reference sequence): DFQATT, SNEGSKA. Including cysteine and phenylalanine, the CDR3 has 13 amino acids. The read is trimmed to its CDR3 DNA, 39 bases read in frame from base 1. Ends trimmed: V by 3 bases, J by 7 bases; bases unmatched to a gene: 5. The library came from RT-PCR. TCRdb records Illumina HiSeq 2500 as the sequencer. The public reads were reprocessed in TCRdb via fastp at Q25 and MiXCR, keeping in-frame beta chains. Each record represents a unique CDR3 protein, reported with the most common genes and DNA among its rows. The sample includes 500,000 to 550,000 distinct CDR3 sequences, with 20% to 25% observed a single time. The ten largest make up about 3% of the sample. The data were also submitted as part of a second study, on T cells expressing NK-cell markers. As the second study states: The TCR beta cDNA libraries were made using 5'RACE template switching, a step that added both a universal primer site and unique molecular identifiers. TCR beta-chain repertoires were profiled in sorted CD3+CD56+NKG2C+, CD3+CD56+NKG2C- and CD3+CD56-NKG2C+ T-cell subsets from several donors. Among the eight sequenced donors, seven were HCMV-seropositive and one was HCMV-seronegative. In several experiments an anti-gammadeltaTCR antibody was added to restrict sorting to alphabetaTCR-expressing T cells. In roughly six donors, the dominant CD3+CD56+NKG2C+ clonotypes were among the top 10 CD8+ clonotypes and accounted for about 1.0-7.5% of CD8+ T cells. Those dominant clonotypes were again the most abundant among CD3+CD56-NKG2C+ cells in a few donors, at roughly 25-60.1%. It remained unclear whether the expanded NKG2C-expressing T cell clones were specific for HCMV antigens. Randomly selected healthy volunteers, three men and five women, were used as the eight sequenced donors. To determine HCMV serostatus, a commercial ELISA kit was used to detect HCMV-specific IgG in serum. Ficoll density gradient centrifugation was used to isolate peripheral blood mononuclear cells from blood. CD4+ and CD8+ T cells were isolated from PBMC by magnetic immunoseparation with Miltenyi isolation kits. Priming for cDNA synthesis came from the TCR beta constant segment, and two successive PCR amplification steps followed. Libraries were sequenced as 2 x 150 bp reads on Illumina HiSeq 2000/2500, MiSeq or NextSeq. Reads were demultiplexed and grouped by UMI with MIGEC, and clonotypes were assembled and quantified with MiTCR. To exclude erroneous sequences, any TCR cDNA sequence not supported by at least two reads was discarded. The tcR package was used for downstream repertoire analysis, and clonotypes were matched across fractions by CDR3 nucleotide sequence plus V segment. VDJmatch was used to annotate antigen specificity against VDJdb, with one amino acid substitution allowed in CDR3.

This clonotype was sampled from a man in his fifties or sixties who received an inactivated influenza vaccine. Donor details come from another sample of the same person, matched by shared clones. The V and J genes are TRBV20-1 and TRBJ2-1, and TRBD2 matches 8 of the central bases. The starting material was CD4+ T cells sorted from PBMCs, obtained roughly 12 days after vaccination. The DNA sequence follows: TGCAGTGCTAGCGAGACTAGCGCGAATGAGCAGTTCTTC. Its translation is CSASETSANEQFF.